This T cell receptor (beta chain) was documented in a study of cytomegalovirus exposure and HLA in healthy donors. Study results and caveats: Solely CMV serostatus was available to characterize immune exposure. Cytomegalovirus-associated TCR beta chains were listed, numbering 164. TCR beta V- and J-gene trimming was later associated with a missense DCLRE1C variant.

The CDR3 has 11 residues. The PCR used 60 Vbeta and 13 Jbeta primers. The data were produced by immunoSEQ multiplex PCR, yet TCRdb's version contains in-frame clones alone and is incomplete. The repertoire includes some 140,000 clones, about 82% of them detected once, and about 4.9% sits in the top ten. This clone appeared a few times. Antigen specificity is unknown. Everyone who donated was a healthy bone marrow donor. The genes are TRBV21-1 and TRBJ2-7; TRBD1 is the table's D call, not checked against the DNA. TRBV21-1 is tagged as a pseudogene. This receptor was identified in a young man in good health. Specimen: PBMCs. In DNA form, the CDR3 reads TGTGCCAGAAAGGGGTCCTACGAGCAGTACTTC. This codes for CARKGSYEQYF.